One and the same sample provided the 9 T cell receptor beta chains below, sequenced in a study of CD8 T cells in Susac syndrome. With random hexamers, 0.5 to 1 ug RNA was reverse transcribed. TCRdb re-called the immunoSEQ multiplex PCR reads with MiXCR, one entry per CDR3 protein. The sample yields about 52,000 distinct CDR3 sequences, around 93% seen once. The sequencing sample was made of CD8+ T cells from PBMCs. These receptors were collected from a human donor with multiple sclerosis.

Of note for this clonotype: The junction differs from germline at one of its ends, possibly a read error. J is TRBJ1-6 and V is TRBV28; no reliable D call. The germline gives CDR1 MDHEN, CDR2 SYDVKM. The CDR3 sequence is 14 residues long. Written as DNA, the CDR3 is TGTGCCAGCAGCAACCGGAACCTCAATTCACCCCTCCATTTT. Its translation is CASSNRNLNSPLHF.

The chain recombines TRBV7-2 with TRBJ2-5; 8 bases agree with TRBD2. Germline values: CDR1 SGHTA, CDR2 FQGNSA. Germline trimming cut 1 base from V and 3 bases from J; bases unmatched to any gene: 10. The CDR3 has 17 residues. DNA of the CDR3: TGTGCCAGCAGCTTAGTGCGCGAGCGGGGGTATGAAGAGACCCAGTACTTC. This codes for CASSLVRERGYEETQYF.

V gene TRBV4-3 combines with J gene TRBJ2-7, with 7 bases identical to TRBD1. In germline, CDR1 is LGHNA, CDR2 YSLEER. Trimming at V came to 0 bases and at J to 2 bases, leaving 4 bases not matched to a gene. The CDR3 covers 15 residues. CDR3 amino acids: CASSQETGSPYEQYF. The CDR3 coding sequence is TGCGCCAGCAGCCAAGAGACAGGGAGTCCCTACGAGCAGTACTTC.

This sequence joins TRBV6-5 and TRBJ1-5; D gene uncertain. Germline V lookup: CDR1 MNHEY, CDR2 SVGAGI. The CDR3 covers 14 residues. Between the trimmed V and J ends, which lost 0 bases and 4 bases, there was a span of 7 bases. The CDR3 here is CASSYSSPNQPQHF. For the CDR3, the DNA is TGTGCCAGCAGTTACTCGAGCCCAAATCAGCCCCAGCATTTT.

The chain recombines TRBV5-6 with TRBJ2-7; D is unresolved. V lost 7 bases to trimming and J lost 2 bases, with 13 bases between them. The CDR3 has 13 residues. Germline-derived CDR1 and CDR2 are SGHDT and YYEEEE. The CDR3 region is CASRPVLTYEQYF. CDR3 DNA sequence: TGTGCCAGCCGGCCTGTGTTAACCTACGAGCAGTACTTC.

This clonotype came up once. This chain links TRBV3-1 with TRBJ2-3, with a tentative D call TRBD1 (5 bases). V lost 3 bases to trimming and J lost 4 bases, with 8 bases between them. The CDR3 has 13 amino acids. Germline CDR1 is LGHDT and CDR2 is YNNKEL (reference sequence). The CDR3 protein is CASSQDMADTQYF. The CDR3 DNA reads TGTGCCAGCAGCCAGGACATGGCAGATACGCAGTATTTT.

This sequence joins TRBV7-9 and TRBJ1-2, with 7 bases aligning to TRBD1. The germline V gene has CDR1 SEHNR and CDR2 FQNEAQ (reference sequence). The CDR3 covers 17 residues. After removal of 4 bases from V and 0 bases from J, the junction contained 11 bases not matched to a gene. The CDR3 protein is CASSWAGTAGSNYGYTF. DNA of the CDR3: TGTGCCAGCAGCTGGGCCGGGACAGCCGGTTCTAACTATGGCTACACCTTC.

The chain recombines TRBV7-8 with TRBJ2-7, with D possibly being TRBD2 (6 bases). With 2 bases removed from V and 1 base from J, the gap between germline ends came to 9 bases. This CDR3 region has 14 residues. Germline loops: CDR1 SGHVS, CDR2 FQNEAQ. CDR3 DNA: TGTGCCAGCAGCTTACTCGCGGGATCCTACGAGCAGTACTTC. Translating gives CASSLLAGSYEQYF.

The chain is built from TRBV4-1 and TRBJ1-2; 10 bases agree with TRBD1. Trimming cost V 2 bases and J 6 bases; bases outside gene matches: 3. Germline CDR1 and CDR2: MGHRA and YSYEKL. This CDR3 is 14 amino acids long. CDR3 residues: CASSQRQGADGYTF. CDR3 DNA: TGCGCCAGCAGCCAAAGACAGGGGGCTGATGGCTACACCTTC.